This T cell receptor (beta chain) was recorded in a study of regulatory T cells in long-lasting Graves disease. Construction of TCR beta libraries relied on iRepertoire HTBI primers and on Arm-PCR targeting CDR3 regions. TCRdb independently ran MiXCR on the multiplex PCR reads; one entry per CDR3 protein. The data contain about 500,000 distinct CDR3 sequences, under 20% of them singletons. At least ten counts were recorded for this clonotype. Indicated time point: newly diagnosed GD, antithyroid drugs for less than 3 months. From PBMCs, RNA was extracted and then used to make the TCR library. The data also belong to a second study, concerning T cells in Graves' hyperthyroidism and ophthalmopathy.

The sequences come from peripheral blood mononuclear cells (PBMCs), collected at new diagnosis, from a patient treated with antithyroid drugs. The sequence derives from a middle-aged man with Graves disease.

The CDR3: CASSPIPAGSYNEQFF. The CDR3 DNA reads TGTGCCAGCAGCCCAATCCCAGCGGGCTCCTACAATGAGCAGTTCTTC. This rearrangement joins TRBV7-8 to TRBJ2-1, with D possibly being TRBD2 (6 bases). V dropped 5 bases and J dropped 0 bases, with 14 bases sitting between them. There are 16 residues in the CDR3. Per the germline V gene, CDR1 is SGHVS and CDR2 is FQNEAQ.